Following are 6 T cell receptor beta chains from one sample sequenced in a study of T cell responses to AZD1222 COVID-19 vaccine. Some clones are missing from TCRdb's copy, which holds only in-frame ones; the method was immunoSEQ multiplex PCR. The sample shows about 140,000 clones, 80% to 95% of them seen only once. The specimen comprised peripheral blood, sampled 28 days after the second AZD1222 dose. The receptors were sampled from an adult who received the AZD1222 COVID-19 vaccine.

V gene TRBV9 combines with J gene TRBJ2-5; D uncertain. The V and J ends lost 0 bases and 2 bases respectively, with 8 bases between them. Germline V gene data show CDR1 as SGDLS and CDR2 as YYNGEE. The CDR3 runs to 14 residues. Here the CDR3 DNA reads TGTGCCAGCAGCGTAGGGGCAGATCAAGAGACCCAGTACTTC. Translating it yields CASSVGADQETQYF.

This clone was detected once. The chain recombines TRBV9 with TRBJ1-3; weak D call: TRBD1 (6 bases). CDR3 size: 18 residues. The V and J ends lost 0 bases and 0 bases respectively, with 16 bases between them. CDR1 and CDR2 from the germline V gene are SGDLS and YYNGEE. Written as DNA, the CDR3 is TGTGCCAGCAGCGTAGATCGGGGGGGCCTGACCTCTGGAAACACCATATATTTT. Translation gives CASSVDRGGLTSGNTIYF. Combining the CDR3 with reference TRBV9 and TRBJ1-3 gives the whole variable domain DSGVTQTPKHLITATGQRVTLRCSPRSGDLSVYWYQQSLDQGLQFLIQYYNGEERAKGNILERFSAQQFPDLHSELNLSSLELGDSALYFCASSVDRGGLTSGNTIYFGEGSWLTVV.

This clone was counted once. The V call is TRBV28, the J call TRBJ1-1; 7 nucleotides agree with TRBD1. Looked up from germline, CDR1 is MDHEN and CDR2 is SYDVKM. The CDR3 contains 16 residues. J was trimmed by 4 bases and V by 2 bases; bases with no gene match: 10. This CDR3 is CASSLTPGQAGTEAFF. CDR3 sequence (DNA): TGTGCCAGCAGTTTAACCCCCGGACAGGCGGGCACTGAAGCTTTCTTT.

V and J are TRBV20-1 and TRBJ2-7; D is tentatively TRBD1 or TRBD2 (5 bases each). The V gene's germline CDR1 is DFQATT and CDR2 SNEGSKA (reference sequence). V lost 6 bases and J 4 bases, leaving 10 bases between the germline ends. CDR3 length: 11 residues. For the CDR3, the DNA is TGCAGTGCCCGGGACGGATACGAGCAGTACTTC. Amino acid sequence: CSARDGYEQYF.

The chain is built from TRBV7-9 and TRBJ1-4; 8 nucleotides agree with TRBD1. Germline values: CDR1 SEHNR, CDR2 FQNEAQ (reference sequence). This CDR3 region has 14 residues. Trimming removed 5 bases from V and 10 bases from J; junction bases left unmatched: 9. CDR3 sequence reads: CASSPSGQAVKLFF. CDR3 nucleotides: TGTGCCAGCAGCCCTTCGGGACAGGCTGTAAAACTGTTTTTT.

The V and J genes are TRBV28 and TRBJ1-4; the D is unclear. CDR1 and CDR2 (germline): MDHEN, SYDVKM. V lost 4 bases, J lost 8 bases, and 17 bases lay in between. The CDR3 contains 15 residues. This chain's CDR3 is CASSSLGGVGEKLFF. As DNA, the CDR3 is TGTGCCAGCAGTTCTCTGGGTGGGGTCGGGGAAAAACTGTTTTTT. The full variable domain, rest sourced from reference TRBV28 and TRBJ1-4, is DVKVTQSSRYLVKRTGEKVFLECVQDMDHENMFWYRQDPGLGLRLIYFSYDVKMKEKGDIPEGYSVSREKKERFSLILESASTNQTSMYLCASSSLGGVGEKLFFGSGTQLSVL.